These T cell receptor beta chains were read from a single sample in a study of cytomegalovirus exposure and HLA in healthy donors. Repertoires were generated with immunoSEQ multiplex PCR, while TCRdb's copy carries only in-frame clones and drops some. The sample carries some 150,000 clones, about two thirds recorded once. The sample taken for sequencing was PBMCs. The receptors were sampled from a woman between 25 and 40 years old in good health and CMV-seronegative. CDR3s include the opening cysteine and the closing phenylalanine or tryptophan. Each record gives: D gene, V gene, CDR3 protein. The D gene is left open where the match is weak.

D: TRBD2
V: TRBV19
CDR3: CASGQIAGGTDTQYF

D: NA
V: TRBV5-6
CDR3: CASSPWTKGSYTF

D: TRBD1
V: TRBV15
CDR3: CATSRDTGTGHGELFF

D: TRBD2
V: TRBV28
CDR3: CASSFNAGGSTDTQYF

D: TRBD1
V: TRBV7-6
CDR3: CASSIAGQGRPAELFF

D: NA
V: TRBV27
CDR3: CASSVRALSYGYTF

D: NA
V: TRBV6-1
CDR3: CASSGAWRGGYTEAFF

D: NA
V: TRBV6-1
CDR3: CASSKLRTDQETQYF

D: TRBD2
V: TRBV29-1
CDR3: CSTRGGSFHNEQFF

D: TRBD1
V: TRBV6-1
CDR3: CASSAQGGSYEQYF

D: TRBD1
V: TRBV29-1
CDR3: CSVEEDRGGGYTF

D: TRBD1
V: TRBV30
CDR3: CAWSLRDRDVGELFF

D: NA
V: TRBV2
CDR3: CASSRDTNEQFF

D: NA
V: TRBV11-2
CDR3: CASRRLSDTQYF

D: TRBD2
V: TRBV19
CDR3: CASSTTSGNYEQFF

D: NA
V: TRBV28
CDR3: CASPRGDTQYF

D: NA
V: TRBV4-3
CDR3: CASSQVTGDLYEQYF

D: NA
V: TRBV5-1
CDR3: CASSPDGAYEQYF

D: NA
V: TRBV28
CDR3: CASTNPAGRNYGYTF

D: TRBD1
V: TRBV5-4
CDR3: CASSLGTGGQPQHF

D: TRBD1
V: TRBV7-3
CDR3: CASSSGTGGETQYF

D: NA
V: TRBV6-5
CDR3: CASRGLGLDEAFF

D: TRBD2
V: TRBV2
CDR3: CASSVGLAGGADTQYF

D: TRBD1
V: TRBV2
CDR3: CASRGDSSQPQHF

D: NA
V: TRBV9
CDR3: CASSAGMGSEQYF

D: NA
V: TRBV28
CDR3: CASSPRGVEQFF

D: NA
V: TRBV5-1
CDR3: CASSPGLSGVHYGYTF

D: TRBD1
V: TRBV2
CDR3: CASRRTGVNSPLHF

D: NA
V: TRBV19
CDR3: CASTPMAASTDTQYF

D: TRBD1
V: TRBV28
CDR3: CASREYRGQQETQYF

D: TRBD2
V: TRBV5-4
CDR3: CASSTGGDTPYYQETQYF

D: NA
V: TRBV6-6
CDR3: CASSYVRGYYEQYF

D: TRBD2
V: TRBV4-2
CDR3: CASSQDGLAGSTDTQYF

D: TRBD1
V: TRBV28
CDR3: CASSFQSLQGPEAFF

D: NA
V: TRBV6-5
CDR3: CASSATVTNEKLFF

D: NA
V: TRBV30
CDR3: CALRGRSVPNYGYTF

D: NA
V: TRBV2
CDR3: CASLRGYNSPLHF

D: TRBD2
V: TRBV25-1
CDR3: CASSDTAGAYSYEQYF

D: NA
V: TRBV11-2
CDR3: CASTNQYEQFF

D: NA
V: TRBV7-9
CDR3: CASRPLGEARNTEAFF

D: TRBD2
V: TRBV7-8
CDR3: CASSLVRLAGGPSSYNEQFF

D: NA
V: TRBV27
CDR3: CASSPLSSLANEKLFF

D: NA
V: TRBV6-6
CDR3: CASSYAQKETQYF

D: NA
V: TRBV7-9
CDR3: CASSLASGETQYF

D: TRBD2
V: TRBV4-2
CDR3: CASSQDGTSFNEQYF

D: NA
V: TRBV15
CDR3: CATSSGSVGYTF

D: NA
V: TRBV11-2
CDR3: CASSISGLGYEQYF

D: NA
V: TRBV7-9
CDR3: CASSLRGASGNNEQFF

D: TRBD1
V: TRBV29-1
CDR3: CSVEVGQGVYEQYF

D: TRBD2
V: TRBV2
CDR3: CASRQGTSGGAGELFF

D: NA
V: TRBV7-9
CDR3: CSNRRPGYGYTF

D: TRBD2
V: TRBV11-1
CDR3: CASSPGLAGDGETQYF

D: NA
V: TRBV6-6
CDR3: CASTPVNTEAFF

D: TRBD1
V: TRBV5-4
CDR3: CASSLKGAGETQYF

D: NA
V: TRBV5-4
CDR3: CASSLERTGGEQYF